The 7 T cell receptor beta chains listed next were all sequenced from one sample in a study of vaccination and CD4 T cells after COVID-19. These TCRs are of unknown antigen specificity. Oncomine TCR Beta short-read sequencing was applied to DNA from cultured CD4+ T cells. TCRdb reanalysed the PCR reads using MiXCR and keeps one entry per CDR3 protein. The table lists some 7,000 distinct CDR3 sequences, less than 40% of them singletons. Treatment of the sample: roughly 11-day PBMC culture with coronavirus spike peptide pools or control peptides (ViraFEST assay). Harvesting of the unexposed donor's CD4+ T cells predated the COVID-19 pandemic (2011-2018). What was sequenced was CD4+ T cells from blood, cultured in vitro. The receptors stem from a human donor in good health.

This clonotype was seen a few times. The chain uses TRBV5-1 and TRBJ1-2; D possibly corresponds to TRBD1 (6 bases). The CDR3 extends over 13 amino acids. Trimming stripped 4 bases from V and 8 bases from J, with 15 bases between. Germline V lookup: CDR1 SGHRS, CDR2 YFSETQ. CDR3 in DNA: TGCGCCAGCAGCATCGCGGGGGCGCGGGGCTACACCTTC. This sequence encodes CASSIAGARGYTF.

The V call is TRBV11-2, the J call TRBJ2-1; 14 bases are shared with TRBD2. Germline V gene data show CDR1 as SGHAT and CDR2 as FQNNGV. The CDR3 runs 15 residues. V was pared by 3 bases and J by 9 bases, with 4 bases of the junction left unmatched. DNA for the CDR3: TGTGCCAGCAGCTTTAGACTAGCGGGGGGGCGTGAGCAGTTCTTC. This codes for CASSFRLAGGREQFF.

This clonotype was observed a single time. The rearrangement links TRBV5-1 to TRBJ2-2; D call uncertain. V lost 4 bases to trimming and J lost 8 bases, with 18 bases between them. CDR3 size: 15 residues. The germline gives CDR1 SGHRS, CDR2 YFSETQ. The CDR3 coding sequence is TGCGCCAGCAGCCTCACAAACCCAAAAGCGGGGGAGCTGTTTTTT. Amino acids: CASSLTNPKAGELFF.

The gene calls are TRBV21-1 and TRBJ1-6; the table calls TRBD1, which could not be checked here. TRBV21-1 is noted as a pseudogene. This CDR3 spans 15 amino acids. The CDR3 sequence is CASSRDSSYNSPLHF. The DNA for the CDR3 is TGTGCCAGCAGCAGGGACAGCTCCTATAATTCACCCCTCCACTTT.

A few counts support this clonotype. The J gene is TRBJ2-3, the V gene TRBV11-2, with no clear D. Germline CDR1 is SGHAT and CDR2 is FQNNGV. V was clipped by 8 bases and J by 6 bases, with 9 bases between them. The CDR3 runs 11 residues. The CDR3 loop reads CASRSGDTQYF. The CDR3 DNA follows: TGTGCCAGCCGCTCCGGGGATACGCAGTATTTT. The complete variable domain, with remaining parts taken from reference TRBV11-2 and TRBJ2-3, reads EAGVAQSPRYKIIEKRQSVAFWCNPISGHATLYWYQQILGQGPKLLIQFQNNGVVDDSQLPKDRFSAERLKGVDSTLKIQPAKLEDSAVYLCASRSGDTQYFGPGTRLTVL.

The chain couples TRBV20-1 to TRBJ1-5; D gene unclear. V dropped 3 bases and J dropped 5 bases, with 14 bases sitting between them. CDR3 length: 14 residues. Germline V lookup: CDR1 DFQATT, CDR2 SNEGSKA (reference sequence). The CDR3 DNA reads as TGCAGTGCTAGGGGTCCGGGGATAGATCAGCCCCAGCATTTT. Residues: CSARGPGIDQPQHF.

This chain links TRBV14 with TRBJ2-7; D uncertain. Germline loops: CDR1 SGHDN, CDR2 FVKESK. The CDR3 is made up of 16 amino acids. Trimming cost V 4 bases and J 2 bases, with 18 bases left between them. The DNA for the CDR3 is TGTGCCAGCAGCCGAACGCCCTTTGGACGTGCCTACGAGCAGTACTTC. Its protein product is CASSRTPFGRAYEQYF.